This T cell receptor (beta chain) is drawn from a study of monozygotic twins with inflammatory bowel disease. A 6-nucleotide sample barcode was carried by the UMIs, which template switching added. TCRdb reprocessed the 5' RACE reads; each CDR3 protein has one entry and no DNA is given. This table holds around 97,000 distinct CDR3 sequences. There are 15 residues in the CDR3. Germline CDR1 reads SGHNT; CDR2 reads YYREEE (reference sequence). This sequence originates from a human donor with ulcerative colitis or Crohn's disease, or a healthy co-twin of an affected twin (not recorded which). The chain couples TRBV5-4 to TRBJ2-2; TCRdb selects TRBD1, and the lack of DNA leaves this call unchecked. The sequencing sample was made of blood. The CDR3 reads CASSLFGGNTGELFF.